The 7 T cell receptor beta chains presented below share a single source sample, sequenced in a study of beta chain features in type 1 diabetes. Which antigens these TCRs recognize remains unknown. Notes on the study in general: All four CD4+ subsets from Type 1 diabetes patients carried moderately but significantly shorter TCRB CDR3s.

The investigators reverse transcribed all of the isolated RNA, so they sequenced expressed TCRB transcripts. Generated by immunoSEQ multiplex PCR, the TCRdb table keeps only in-frame clones and is missing some. The sample lists 250,000 to 300,000 clones, around 15% seen once, with roughly 0.018% in the top ten. Sequenced input: naive CD4+ T cells from blood. The source is a man under 40 with type 1 diabetes.

The chain has TRBV14 and TRBJ1-1, with a tentative D call TRBD1 (5 bases). Germline lookup yields CDR1 SGHDN and CDR2 FVKESK. This CDR3 has 15 residues. Trimming removed 3 bases from V and 5 bases from J, with 16 bases in between. In DNA, the CDR3 is TGTGCCAGCAGCCATCACCGGGGGAGAGATACTGAAGCTTTCTTT. Translating gives CASSHHRGRDTEAFF.

V and J are TRBV23-1 and TRBJ1-1, with D possibly being TRBD1 (5 bases). TRBV23-1 is assigned to the ORF class and has an uncertain function. V gave up 0 bases and J gave up 10 bases, with 15 bases separating them. The CDR3 is 14 residues long. This CDR3 is CASSQSGHPDPAFF. In DNA, the CDR3 is TGCGCCAGCAGTCAATCGGGGCATCCCGACCCAGCTTTCTTT.

The V gene is TRBV4-3, the J gene TRBJ1-5; 8 bases align to TRBD1. CDR1 and CDR2 (germline): LGHNA, YSLEER. With 0 bases clipped from V and 3 bases from J, the junction kept 4 bases outside the gene matches. The length of the CDR3 is 16 residues. CDR3 in DNA: TGCGCCAGCAGCCAAGATTGGACAGGGTCCAATCAGCCCCAGCATTTT. Amino acid sequence: CASSQDWTGSNQPQHF.

This clone was counted only a few times. CDR3 amino acids: CASSPAGTHYEQYF. The CDR3 DNA is TGTGCCAGCAGCCCCGCCGGGACTCACTACGAGCAGTACTTC. The chain uses TRBV11-1 and TRBJ2-7, with a tentative D call TRBD2 (6 bases). This CDR3 is 14 amino acids long. Deletions cut 5 bases from V and 3 bases from J, with 14 bases between. Germline values: CDR1 SGHAT, CDR2 FQDESV (reference sequence).

This clone showed up just a few times. The rearrangement uses TRBV28 and TRBJ2-7, with D perhaps matching TRBD2 (7 bases). V was clipped by 11 bases and J by 6 bases, with 14 bases between them. Germline lookup yields CDR1 MDHEN and CDR2 SYDVKM. The CDR3 consists of 11 residues. CDR3 sequence reads: CAVTGGPEQYF. As DNA, the CDR3 is TGTGCCGTCACGGGGGGCCCCGAGCAGTACTTC.

The rearrangement joins TRBV19 to TRBJ2-1; TRBD1 agrees at 9 bases. CDR3 length: 15 amino acids. Germline V lookup: CDR1 LNHDA, CDR2 SQIVND (reference sequence). V shed 8 bases, J shed 6 bases, and the junction held 11 bases outside the gene matches. The CDR3: CASQGPGQGINEQFF. CDR3 DNA sequence: TGTGCCAGTCAGGGGCCGGGACAGGGTATCAATGAGCAGTTCTTC.

The gene calls are TRBV28 and TRBJ1-2, with D unclear. The germline V and J ends were trimmed by 1 base and 2 bases, with 11 bases remaining between them. This CDR3 is 15 amino acids long. The germline gives CDR1 MDHEN, CDR2 SYDVKM. CDR3 nucleotides: TGTGCCAGCAGTTTATCAGTTCGTTGGAACTATGGCTACACCTTC. Its protein is CASSLSVRWNYGYTF.